The 23 T cell receptor beta chains presented below share a single source sample, sequenced in a study of T cell repertoires in cytomegalovirus infection. TCRdb re-called the reads with MiXCR, one entry per CDR3 protein. The sample holds approximately 500,000 distinct CDR3 sequences, 15% to 20% seen once. Sequenced sample: CD8+ T cells from PBMCs. All receptors come from a human donor in good health (CMV status not recorded). Some clones in this sample may be carry-over from other donors' samples.

The chain is built from TRBV15 and TRBJ2-1; D remains ambiguous. This CDR3 region has 15 residues. Trimming removed 3 bases at V and 2 bases at J, with 11 bases between. From germline, CDR1 is LNHNV and CDR2 YYDKDF (reference sequence). In DNA, the CDR3 is TGTGCCACCAGCAGCCGAGGTAGCCCCTACAATGAGCAGTTCTTC. It yields the protein CATSSRGSPYNEQFF.

This clonotype was detected many times. The chain combines TRBV4-2 with TRBJ1-2, with 7 bases that match TRBD1. There are 17 residues in the CDR3. J gave up 3 bases and V 0 bases, and 10 bases lay outside the gene matches. Germline V gene lookup returns CDR1 LGHNA and CDR2 YNFKEQ. The chain's CDR3 is CASSQDFQVGGDYGYTF. CDR3 bases: TGTGCCAGCAGCCAAGATTTCCAAGTAGGGGGCGACTATGGCTACACCTTC.

Many counts were recorded for this clonotype. This chain uses TRBV19 with TRBJ2-7; weak D call: TRBD2 (5 bases). Trimming shortened V by 9 bases and J by 2 bases, and 14 bases separated the two germline ends. Germline V gene sequence: CDR1 LNHDA, CDR2 SQIVND (reference sequence). This CDR3 is built from 13 residues. The CDR3 reads CASARDTTYEQYF. CDR3 DNA sequence: TGTGCCAGCGCCCGGGATACTACCTACGAGCAGTACTTC.

In its sample, this clonotype was seen many times. The rearrangement joins TRBV12-3 or TRBV12-4 to TRBJ1-2, with D tentatively TRBD1 (5 bases). The CDR3 length is 14 residues. V lost 1 base and J lost 6, with 12 bases in between. CDR3: CASSLGRGWNGYTF. The DNA for the CDR3 is TGTGCCAGCAGTTTAGGGCGGGGGTGGAATGGCTACACCTTC.

On this clonotype: A much bigger clone sits one base away, suggesting this may be a read error. The DNA for the CDR3 is TGTGCCAGCACCTTAAGGCGGGAGGGTAACAATGAGCAGTTCTTC. This encodes CASTLRREGNNEQFF. V and J are TRBV7-3 and TRBJ2-1, with TRBD2 matching 9 bases. Germline CDR1 SGHTA, CDR2 FQGTGA. The CDR3 extends over 15 amino acids.

V and J are TRBV6-1 and TRBJ2-3; TRBD2 matches 9 bases. CDR1 MNHNS and CDR2 SASEGT come from the germline V gene. CDR3 length equals 18 residues. The J segment lost 0 bases and the V segment lost 6 bases, leaving 13 bases of the junction unmatched. CDR3 region: CASRPLVWAGGSTDTQYF. CDR3 DNA: TGTGCCAGCAGACCCTTAGTCTGGGCGGGAGGGAGCACAGATACGCAGTATTTT.

Ten or more counts support this clonotype. The V gene is TRBV6-5, the J gene TRBJ2-1, with a weak D call TRBD2 (6 bases). CDR1 MNHEY and CDR2 SVGAGI come from the germline V gene. This CDR3 has 15 amino acids. Trimming stripped 5 bases from V and 6 bases from J, with 17 bases between. Here the CDR3 reads CASSPITGVGNEQFF. CDR3 DNA: TGTGCCAGCAGTCCCATTACGGGGGTGGGCAATGAGCAGTTCTTC.

In its sample, this clonotype was seen a few times. J is TRBJ2-7 and V is TRBV5-1; 10 bases are shared with TRBD1. The CDR3 spans 14 residues. With V trimmed by 9 bases and J by 3 bases, 9 bases remained unmatched. Looked up from germline, CDR1 is SGHRS and CDR2 is YFSETQ. Written as DNA, the CDR3 is TGCGCCACCTCCTTGGACAGGGGGGACTACGAGCAGTACTTC. It is translated as CATSLDRGDYEQYF.

This clonotype appeared many times. The chain carries TRBV7-9 and TRBJ1-1; the D is unclear. The CDR3 extends over 13 amino acids. In germline, CDR1 is SEHNR, CDR2 FQNEAQ (reference sequence). V gave up 2 bases and J gave up 4 bases, with 8 bases separating them. CDR3 loop: CASSLNFRTEAFF. In nucleotides, the CDR3 is TGTGCCAGCAGCTTAAATTTTCGCACTGAAGCTTTCTTT. Filled out from reference TRBV7-9 and TRBJ1-1, the complete variable domain reads DTGVSQNPRHKITKRGQNVTFRCDPISEHNRLYWYRQTLGQGPEFLTYFQNEAQLEKSRLLSDRFSAERPKGSFSTLEIQRTEQGDSAMYLCASSLNFRTEAFFGQGTRLTVV.

In this sample, this clonotype turned up many times. The chain employs TRBV7-9 and TRBJ1-1; D is uncertain. The germline V gene has CDR1 SEHNR and CDR2 FQNEAQ (reference sequence). The CDR3 covers 12 residues. With 11 bases removed from V and 2 bases from J, the gap between germline ends came to 12 bases. The CDR3 DNA follows: TGTGCCGGCACGGACGGCAACACTGAAGCTTTCTTT. Translating it yields CAGTDGNTEAFF.

This clonotype was detected many times. This chain connects TRBV5-4 to TRBJ2-1, with 8 bases fitting TRBD2. This CDR3 comprises 16 residues. V trimming: 3 bases; J trimming: 2 bases; junction bases outside the gene matches: 7. The germline CDR1 and CDR2 sequences are SGHNT and YYREEE (reference sequence). CDR3 nucleotides: TGTGCCAGCAGCTGGATAAAAGCGGGAGCCTACAATGAGCAGTTCTTC. It yields the protein CASSWIKAGAYNEQFF.

The sample holds many counts of this clonotype. The V call is TRBV19, the J call TRBJ2-2; 12 bases line up with TRBD2. The junction had 4 bases not matched to a gene; V was cut back by 8 bases and J by 0 bases. CDR1 and CDR2 (germline): LNHDA, SQIVND (reference sequence). The CDR3 has 16 residues. The CDR3 spells CASSLAGGPNTGELFF. The CDR3 bases are TGTGCCAGTTCCCTAGCGGGAGGGCCGAACACCGGGGAGCTGTTTTTT. Full variable domain (outside the CDR3, taken from reference TRBV19 and TRBJ2-2): DGGITQSPKYLFRKEGQNVTLSCEQNLNHDAMYWYRQDPGQGLRLIYYSQIVNDFQKGDIAEGYSVSREKKESFPLTVTSAQKNPTAFYLCASSLAGGPNTGELFFGEGSRLTVL.

V usage is TRBV7-6 and J usage is TRBJ1-2; 7 bases fit TRBD1. V lost 2 bases and J lost 12; bases outside the gene matches: 6. The CDR3 has 12 amino acids. CDR1 and CDR2 (germline): SGHVS, FNYEAQ. The CDR3, as DNA: TGTGCCAGCAGCTTATTCCTTCAGGGGGACACCTTC. Its protein is CASSLFLQGDTF.

This clonotype was observed at least ten times. The V and J genes are TRBV4-1 and TRBJ2-3; TRBD1 agrees at 9 bases. Germline V lookup: CDR1 MGHRA, CDR2 YSYEKL. This CDR3 comprises 15 residues. The V segment lost 4 bases and the J segment 5 bases; nucleotides outside the gene matches: 7. CDR3 residues: CASSPGTGLQDTQYF. The CDR3 DNA sequence: TGCGCCAGCAGCCCTGGGACAGGGTTGCAAGATACGCAGTATTTT.

This clonotype came up many times. V gene TRBV7-9 combines with J gene TRBJ2-7; maybe TRBD1 (5 bases). This CDR3 region has 13 residues. Between the trimmed V and J ends, which lost 5 bases and 1 base, there was a span of 9 bases. CDR1 and CDR2 (germline): SEHNR, FQNEAQ (reference sequence). DNA of the CDR3: TGTGCCAGCAGCCCCAAGGGGTCCTACGAGCAGTACTTC. Protein: CASSPKGSYEQYF.

In its sample, this clonotype was seen many times. The genes are TRBV6-1 and TRBJ2-3; 7 nucleotides align to TRBD1. J was trimmed by 4 bases and V by 6 bases; bases with no gene match: 1. Germline values: CDR1 MNHNS, CDR2 SASEGT. This CDR3 contains 12 residues. CDR3 in DNA: TGTGCCAGCAGCCAGGGGGCAGATACGCAGTATTTT. This gives the protein CASSQGADTQYF.

This clonotype came up a few times. The DNA for the CDR3 is TGCGCCAGCAGCCAAGCCGGGTCAAGGGGGATAGAGGAGACCCAGTACTTC. Translating it yields CASSQAGSRGIEETQYF. This sequence joins TRBV4-1 and TRBJ2-5; possible D gene TRBD1, 6 bases. The germline CDR1 and CDR2 sequences are MGHRA and YSYEKL. V was shortened by 1 base and J by 5 bases, with 20 bases between the two germline ends. The CDR3 is 17 residues long.

This clonotype was found many times. This chain joins TRBV4-2 and TRBJ1-1; 11 nucleotides line up with TRBD1. Germline lookup yields CDR1 LGHNA and CDR2 YNFKEQ. Unmatched junction bases numbered 8, after V lost 5 bases and J lost 0 bases. This CDR3 contains 17 residues. The CDR3 region has the DNA TGTGCCAGCAGCTTTCCGGGACAGGGGGGCTTGAACACTGAAGCTTTCTTT. As protein: CASSFPGQGGLNTEAFF.

This clonotype was seen at least ten times. The V gene is TRBV10-3, the J gene TRBJ2-4; the D gene could be TRBD1 or TRBD2 (6 bases each). The germline V and J ends were trimmed by 4 bases and 0 bases, with 13 bases remaining between them. The CDR3 runs 16 residues. CDR1 and CDR2 (germline): ENHRY, SYGVKD. The CDR3 loop reads CAISGSGGLAKNIQYF. DNA of the CDR3: TGTGCCATCAGTGGGTCCGGGGGCCTAGCCAAAAACATTCAGTACTTC.

The V call is TRBV9, the J call TRBJ2-1; TRBD2 aligns across 7 bases. Germline-derived CDR1 and CDR2 are SGDLS and YYNGEE. V shed 0 bases and J 10 bases; nucleotides not matched to a gene: 7. The CDR3 covers 14 residues. The CDR3 is CASSVDLGGREQFF. CDR3 nucleotide sequence: TGTGCCAGCAGCGTAGATCTGGGAGGGAGAGAGCAGTTCTTC.

This clonotype came up many times. The V gene is TRBV4-1, the J gene TRBJ1-1; perhaps TRBD1 as D (5 bases). The CDR3 length is 16 residues. The V and J ends lost 1 base and 1 base respectively, with 13 bases between them. Germline V gene sequence: CDR1 MGHRA, CDR2 YSYEKL. Written as DNA, the CDR3 is TGCGCCAGCAGCCAAGTTTCAGGGCTGAGGAACACTGAAGCTTTCTTT. Translated: CASSQVSGLRNTEAFF.

The rearrangement uses TRBV15 and TRBJ2-6; weak D call: TRBD2 (5 bases). The CDR3 is 14 residues long. Germline CDR1 is LNHNV and CDR2 is YYDKDF (reference sequence). DNA for the CDR3: TGTGGGACTGGGAGTAGCTCTGGGGCCAACGTCCTGACTTTC. Protein sequence: CGTGSSSGANVLTF.

On this clonotype itself: Just one base apart from a much larger clone, this may be a read error. The rearrangement uses TRBV28 and TRBJ1-1; weak D call: TRBD1 (5 bases). The CDR3 loop spans 13 amino acids. Germline loops: CDR1 MDHEN, CDR2 SYDVKM. CDR3 amino acids: CASILGYRTHQSF. The CDR3, as DNA: TGTGCCAGCATCTTGGGGTATCGGACACACCAGTCTTTT.